This T cell receptor (beta chain) was obtained from a study of blood T cells in healthy people across ages. Germline CDR1 SGHTA, CDR2 FQGNSA. CDR3 length: 15 amino acids. The trim removed 4 bases at V and 4 bases at J, leaving 8 bases unmatched. A second PCR, run for about 7 to 11 cycles, used a sample-barcoded 5' primer plus a J-beta primer mix. TCRdb fed the 5' RACE reads into MiXCR, producing one record per CDR3 protein. The table has hundreds of thousands of distinct CDR3 sequences, more than 40% seen once. The J gene is TRBJ2-5, the V gene TRBV7-2; TRBD2 matches at 8 bases. Source material: blood. This TCR was recovered from a man between 60 and 70 years old in good health. For the CDR3, the DNA is TGTGCCAGCAGCTCATCCGGGACTAGTCTAGAGACCCAGTACTTC. Translation: CASSSSGTSLETQYF.